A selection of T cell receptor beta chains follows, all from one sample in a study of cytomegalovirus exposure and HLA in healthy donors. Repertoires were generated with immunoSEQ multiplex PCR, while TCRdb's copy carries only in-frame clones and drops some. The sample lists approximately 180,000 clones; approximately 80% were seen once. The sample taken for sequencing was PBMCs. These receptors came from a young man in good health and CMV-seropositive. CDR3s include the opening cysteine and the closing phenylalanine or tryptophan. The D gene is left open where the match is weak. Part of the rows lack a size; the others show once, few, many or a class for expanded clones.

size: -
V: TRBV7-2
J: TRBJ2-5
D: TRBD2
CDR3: CASSLPAGGPRQETQYF
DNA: TGTGCCAGCAGCTTACCAGCGGGGGGGCCTCGGCAAGAGACCCAGTACTTC

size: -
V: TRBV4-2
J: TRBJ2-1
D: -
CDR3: CASSQDFPGVLLYNEQFF
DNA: TGTGCCAGCAGCCAAGATTTCCCCGGGGTCCTATTATACAATGAGCAGTTCTTC

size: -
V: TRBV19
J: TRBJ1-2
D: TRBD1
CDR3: CASTLEQGTGYTF
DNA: TGTGCCAGTACCCTAGAACAGGGGACGGGCTACACCTTC

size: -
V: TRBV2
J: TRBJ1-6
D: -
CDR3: CASSDSDTPNSPLHF
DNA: TGTGCCAGCAGTGACTCGGACACCCCCAATTCACCCCTCCACTTT

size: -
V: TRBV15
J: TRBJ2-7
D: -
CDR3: CATSPDSKYEQYF
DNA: TGTGCCACCAGCCCCGACAGTAAGTACGAGCAGTACTTC

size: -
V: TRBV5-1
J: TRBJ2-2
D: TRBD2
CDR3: CASSPGLAGGELFF
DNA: TGCGCCAGCAGCCCGGGACTAGCGGGAGGGGAGCTGTTTTTT

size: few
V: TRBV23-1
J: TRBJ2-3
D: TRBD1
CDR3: CASRPSRRYTRGTGASTDTQYF
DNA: TGCGCCAGCAGACCCTCTCGCCGCTACACTCGCGGGACAGGAGCTAGCACAGATACGCAGTATTTT

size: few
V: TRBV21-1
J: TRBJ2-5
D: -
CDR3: CASTRVLGETQYF
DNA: TGTGCCAGCACCAGGGTTTTGGGCGAGACCCAGTACTTC

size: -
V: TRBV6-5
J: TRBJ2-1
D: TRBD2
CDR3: CASSERETSYNEQFF
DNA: TGTGCCAGCAGCGAGCGGGAGACCTCCTACAATGAGCAGTTCTTC

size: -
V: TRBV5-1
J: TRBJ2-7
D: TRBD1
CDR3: CASSPGQEALTFF
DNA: TGCGCCAGCAGCCCGGGACAGGAAGCCCTCACATTCTTC

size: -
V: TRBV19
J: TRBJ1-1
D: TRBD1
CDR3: CASSGGTGNPTEAFF
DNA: TGTGCCAGTAGTGGTGGGACAGGGAACCCCACTGAAGCTTTCTTT

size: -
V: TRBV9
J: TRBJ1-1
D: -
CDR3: CASSAGGATEAFF
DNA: TGTGCCAGCAGCGCCGGGGGGGCAACTGAAGCTTTCTTT

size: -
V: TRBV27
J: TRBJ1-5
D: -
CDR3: CASSLNRVRDQPQHF
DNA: TGTGCCAGCAGTTTAAACAGGGTTAGGGATCAGCCCCAGCATTTT

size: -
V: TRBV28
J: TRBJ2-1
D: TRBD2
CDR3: CASSGGRGVYNEQFF
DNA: TGTGCCAGCAGCGGGGGGCGGGGGGTCTACAATGAGCAGTTCTTC

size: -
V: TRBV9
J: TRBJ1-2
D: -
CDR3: CASSALANYGYTF
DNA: TGTGCCAGCAGCGCTTTAGCTAACTATGGCTACACCTTC

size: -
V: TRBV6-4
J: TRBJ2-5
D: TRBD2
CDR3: CASSAVAGGQETQYF
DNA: TGTGCCAGCAGTGCGGTAGCGGGAGGGCAAGAGACCCAGTACTTC

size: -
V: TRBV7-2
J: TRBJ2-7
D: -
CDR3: CASSMFGIPYEQYF
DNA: TGTGCCAGCAGCATGTTCGGGATCCCCTACGAGCAGTACTTC

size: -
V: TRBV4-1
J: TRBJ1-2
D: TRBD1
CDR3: CASSQATGDGYTF
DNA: TGCGCCAGCAGCCAAGCGACAGGGGATGGCTACACCTTC

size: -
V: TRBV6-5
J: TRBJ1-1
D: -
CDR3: CASSYSTSGTEAFF
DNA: TGTGCCAGCAGTTACTCAACCTCCGGCACTGAAGCTTTCTTT

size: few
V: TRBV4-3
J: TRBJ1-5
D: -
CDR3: CASSQDQAGARGNQPQHF
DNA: TGCGCCAGCAGCCAAGATCAGGCAGGGGCGCGGGGCAATCAGCCCCAGCATTTT

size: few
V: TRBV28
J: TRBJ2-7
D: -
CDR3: CASRSRVHEQYF
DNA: TGTGCCAGCAGATCCAGGGTTCACGAGCAGTACTTC

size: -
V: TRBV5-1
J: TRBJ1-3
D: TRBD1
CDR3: CASSLAGGGNTIYF
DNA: TGCGCCAGCAGCTTGGCAGGGGGCGGAAACACCATATATTTT

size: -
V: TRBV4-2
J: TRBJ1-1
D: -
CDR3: CASSQEEAGGTEAFF
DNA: TGTGCCAGCAGCCAAGAGGAGGCCGGGGGCACTGAAGCTTTCTTT

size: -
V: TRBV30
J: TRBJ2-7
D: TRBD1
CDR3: CAWSVSWGTGRSYEQYF
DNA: TGTGCCTGGAGTGTTAGTTGGGGGACAGGGAGGTCCTACGAGCAGTACTTC

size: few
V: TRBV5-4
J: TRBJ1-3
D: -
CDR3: CASSLDRAGNTIYF
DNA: TGTGCCAGCAGCTTGGACAGGGCTGGAAACACCATATATTTT

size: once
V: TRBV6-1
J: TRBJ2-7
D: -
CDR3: CASSETSSYEQYF
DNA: TGTGCCAGCAGTGAGACTAGCTCCTACGAGCAGTACTTC

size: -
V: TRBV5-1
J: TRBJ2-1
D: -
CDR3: CASSLRRHLVTEQFF
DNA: TGCGCCAGCAGCCTAAGGCGGCATCTAGTAACTGAGCAGTTCTTC

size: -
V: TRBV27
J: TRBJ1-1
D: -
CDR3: CASSSRSGKDEAFF
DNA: TGTGCCAGCAGTTCCCGGTCAGGGAAGGATGAAGCTTTCTTT

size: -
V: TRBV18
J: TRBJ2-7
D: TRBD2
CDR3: CASSSSGIDEQYF
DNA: TGTGCCAGCTCTTCTAGCGGGATTGACGAGCAGTACTTC

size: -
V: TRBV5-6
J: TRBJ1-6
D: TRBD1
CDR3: CASSPGQGAGPLHF
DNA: TGTGCCAGCAGCCCGGGACAGGGCGCGGGGCCCCTCCACTTT

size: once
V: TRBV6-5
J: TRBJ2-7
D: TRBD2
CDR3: CASRDQTSGSYEQYF
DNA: TGTGCCAGCAGGGACCAAACTAGCGGGAGCTACGAGCAGTACTTC

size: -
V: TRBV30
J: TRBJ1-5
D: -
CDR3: CAWSFRGDQPQHF
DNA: TGTGCCTGGAGCTTCCGCGGTGACCAGCCCCAGCATTTT

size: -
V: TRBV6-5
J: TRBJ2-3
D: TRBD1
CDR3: CASSWGTGGSTQYF
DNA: TGTGCCAGCAGTTGGGGGACAGGGGGAAGTACGCAGTATTTT

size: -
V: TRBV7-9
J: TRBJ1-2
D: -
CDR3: CASSSRNRDHGYTF
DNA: TGTGCCAGCAGCTCAAGAAACAGGGACCATGGCTACACCTTC

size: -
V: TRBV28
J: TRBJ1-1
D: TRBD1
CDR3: CASSHHRGPEAFF
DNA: TGTGCCAGCAGTCACCACAGGGGGCCTGAAGCTTTCTTT

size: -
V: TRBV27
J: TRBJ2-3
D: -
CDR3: CASSLYPQITSTDTQYF
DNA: TGTGCCAGCAGTTTATACCCCCAGATTACCAGCACAGATACGCAGTATTTT

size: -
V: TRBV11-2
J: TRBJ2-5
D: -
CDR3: CASSSRDSLQETQYF
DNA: TGTGCCAGCAGCTCCCGGGACTCACTTCAAGAGACCCAGTACTTC

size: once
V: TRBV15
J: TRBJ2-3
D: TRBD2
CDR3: CATSSSSGVSTDTQYF
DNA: TGTGCCACCAGCAGCTCTAGCGGAGTGAGCACAGATACGCAGTATTTT

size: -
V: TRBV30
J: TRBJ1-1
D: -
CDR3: CATIQGNTEAFF
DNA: TGTGCCACCATACAGGGGAACACTGAAGCTTTCTTT

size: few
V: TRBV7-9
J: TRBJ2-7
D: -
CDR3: CASSTLLAGAPYEQYF
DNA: TGTGCCAGCAGCACCTTACTGGCGGGGGCCCCCTACGAGCAGTACTTC

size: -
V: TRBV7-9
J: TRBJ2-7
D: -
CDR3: CASSLALGQTLDEQYF
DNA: TGTGCCAGCAGCTTAGCGCTCGGACAGACTCTGGACGAGCAGTACTTC

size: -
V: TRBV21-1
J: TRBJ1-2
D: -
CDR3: CASSNCGGDYGYTF
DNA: TGTGCCAGCAGCAATTGTGGAGGGGACTATGGCTACACCTTC

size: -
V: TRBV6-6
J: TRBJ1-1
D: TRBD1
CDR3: CASSYSGQGNTEAFF
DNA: TGTGCCAGCAGTTACTCCGGACAGGGAAACACTGAAGCTTTCTTT

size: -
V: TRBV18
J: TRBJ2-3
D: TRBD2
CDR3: CASSPPLAGVADTQYF
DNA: TGTGCCAGCTCACCGCCCCTAGCGGGAGTTGCAGATACGCAGTATTTT

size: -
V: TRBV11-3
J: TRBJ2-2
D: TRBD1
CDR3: CASSPDRANTGELFF
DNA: TGTGCCAGCAGCCCGGACAGGGCGAACACCGGGGAGCTGTTTTTT

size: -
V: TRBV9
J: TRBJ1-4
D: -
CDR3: CASSEEVANEKLFF
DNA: TGTGCCAGCAGCGAGGAGGTTGCAAATGAAAAACTGTTTTTT

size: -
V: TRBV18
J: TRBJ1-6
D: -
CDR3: CASSLERQGPSYNSPLHF
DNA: TGTGCCAGCTCACTGGAGCGGCAGGGGCCCTCCTATAATTCACCCCTCCACTTT

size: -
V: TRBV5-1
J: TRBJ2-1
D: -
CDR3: CASRGTGGEQFF
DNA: TGCGCCAGCCGTGGTACAGGTGGTGAGCAGTTCTTC

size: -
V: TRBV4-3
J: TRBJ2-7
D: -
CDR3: CASGQDRQGYEQYF
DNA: TGCGCCAGCGGCCAAGATCGGCAGGGCTACGAGCAGTACTTC

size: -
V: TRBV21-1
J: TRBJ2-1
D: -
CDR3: CASSKELGGEYNEQFF
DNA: TGTGCCAGCAGCAAAGAGTTAGGCGGGGAGTACAATGAGCAGTTCTTC

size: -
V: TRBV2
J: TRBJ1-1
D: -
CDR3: CASTQTGGFTEAFF
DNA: TGTGCCAGCACCCAGACCGGGGGGTTCACTGAAGCTTTCTTT

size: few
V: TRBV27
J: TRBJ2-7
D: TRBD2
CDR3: CASSSTSGRSYEQYF
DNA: TGTGCCAGCAGTTCGACTAGCGGGAGATCCTACGAGCAGTACTTC

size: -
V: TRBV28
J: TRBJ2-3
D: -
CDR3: CASSSPVGGVGTQYF
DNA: TGTGCCAGCAGTTCCCCGGTAGGGGGAGTGGGTACGCAGTATTTT

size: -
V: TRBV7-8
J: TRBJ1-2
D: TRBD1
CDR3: CASSRVVGQGNYGYTF
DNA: TGTGCCAGCAGTCGAGTCGTAGGACAGGGGAATTATGGCTACACCTTC

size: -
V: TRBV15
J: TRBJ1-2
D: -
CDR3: CATSRETHRGQRLSGYTF
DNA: TGTGCCACCAGCAGAGAAACCCACAGAGGGCAGAGGTTGTCTGGCTACACCTTC

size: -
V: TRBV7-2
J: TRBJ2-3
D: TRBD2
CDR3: CAGSLDREALTDTQYF
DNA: TGTGCCGGAAGCTTAGATCGGGAGGCTCTCACAGATACGCAGTATTTT

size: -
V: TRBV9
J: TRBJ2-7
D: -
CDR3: CASSVGGSTYEQYF
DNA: TGTGCCAGCAGCGTAGGGGGCAGCACCTACGAGCAGTACTTC

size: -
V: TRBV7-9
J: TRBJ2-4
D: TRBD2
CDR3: CASSLVGLAGPASIQYF
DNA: TGTGCCAGCAGCTTAGTCGGACTAGCGGGCCCGGCTAGCATTCAGTACTTC

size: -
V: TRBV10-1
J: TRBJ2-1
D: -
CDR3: CASSESRAPSYNEQFF
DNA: TGCGCCAGCAGTGAATCGCGTGCTCCGTCCTACAATGAGCAGTTCTTC